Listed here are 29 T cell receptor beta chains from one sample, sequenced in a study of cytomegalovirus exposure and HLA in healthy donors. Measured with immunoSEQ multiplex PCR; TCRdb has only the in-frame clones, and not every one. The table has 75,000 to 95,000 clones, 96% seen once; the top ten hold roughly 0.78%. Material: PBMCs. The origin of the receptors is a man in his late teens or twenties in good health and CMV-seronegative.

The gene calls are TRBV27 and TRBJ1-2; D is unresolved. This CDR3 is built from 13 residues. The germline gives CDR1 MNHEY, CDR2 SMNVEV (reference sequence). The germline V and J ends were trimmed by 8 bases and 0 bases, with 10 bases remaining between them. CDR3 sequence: CASGLGANYGYTF. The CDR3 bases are TGTGCCAGCGGATTGGGAGCTAACTATGGCTACACCTTC.

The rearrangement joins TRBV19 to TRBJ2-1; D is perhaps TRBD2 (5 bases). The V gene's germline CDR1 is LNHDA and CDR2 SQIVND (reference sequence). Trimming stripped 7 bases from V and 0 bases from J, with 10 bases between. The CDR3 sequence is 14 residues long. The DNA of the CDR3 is TGTGCCAGTAATCAAGCGGTCTCCTACAATGAGCAGTTCTTC. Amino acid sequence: CASNQAVSYNEQFF.

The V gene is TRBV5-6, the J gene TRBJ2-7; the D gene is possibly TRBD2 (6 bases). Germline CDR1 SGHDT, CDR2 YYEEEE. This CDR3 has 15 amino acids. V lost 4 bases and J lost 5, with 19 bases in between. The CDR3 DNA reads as TGTGCCAGCAGCCGCGGCGCGGGACGAGTCCACGAGCAGTACTTC. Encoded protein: CASSRGAGRVHEQYF. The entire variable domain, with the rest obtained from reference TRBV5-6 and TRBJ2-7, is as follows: DAGVTQSPTHLIKTRGQQVTLRCSPKSGHDTVSWYQQALGQGPQFIFQYYEEEERQRGNFPDRFSGHQFPNYSSELNVNALLLGDSALYLCASSRGAGRVHEQYFGPGTRLTVT.

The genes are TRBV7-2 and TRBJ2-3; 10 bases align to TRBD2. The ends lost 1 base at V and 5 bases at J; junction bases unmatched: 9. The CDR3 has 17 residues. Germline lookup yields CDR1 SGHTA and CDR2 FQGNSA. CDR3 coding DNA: TGTGCCAGCAGCTTAGATCCTAGCGGGAGCTCCGGAGATACGCAGTATTTT. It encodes CASSLDPSGSSGDTQYF.

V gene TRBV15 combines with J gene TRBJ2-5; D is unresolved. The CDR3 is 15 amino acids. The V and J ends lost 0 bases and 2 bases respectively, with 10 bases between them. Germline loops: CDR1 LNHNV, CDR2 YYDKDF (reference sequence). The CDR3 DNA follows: TGTGCCACCAGCAGAGATTCAGGCCAGCAAGAGACCCAGTACTTC. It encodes CATSRDSGQQETQYF.

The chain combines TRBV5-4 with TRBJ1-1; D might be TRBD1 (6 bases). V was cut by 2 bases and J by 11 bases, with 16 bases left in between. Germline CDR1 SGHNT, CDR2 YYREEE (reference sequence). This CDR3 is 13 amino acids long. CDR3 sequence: CASSFRGIGSAFF. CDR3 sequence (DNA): TGTGCCAGCAGCTTCAGGGGAATTGGTTCGGCTTTCTTT.

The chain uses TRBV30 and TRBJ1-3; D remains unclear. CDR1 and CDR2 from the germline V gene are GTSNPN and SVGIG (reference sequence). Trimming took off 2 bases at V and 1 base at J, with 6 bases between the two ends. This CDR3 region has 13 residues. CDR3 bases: TGTGCCTGGAGTCGGGATTCTGGAAACACCATATATTTT. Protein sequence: CAWSRDSGNTIYF.

The CDR3 DNA sequence: TGTGCCAGCAGTCCCGGGGAGGACCGGTACGAGCAGTACTTC. Translated: CASSPGEDRYEQYF. The chain has TRBV28 and TRBJ2-7, with D tentatively TRBD2 (6 bases). Deletions cut 5 bases from V and 4 bases from J, with 15 bases between. The CDR3 has 14 amino acids. Germline V lookup: CDR1 MDHEN, CDR2 SYDVKM.

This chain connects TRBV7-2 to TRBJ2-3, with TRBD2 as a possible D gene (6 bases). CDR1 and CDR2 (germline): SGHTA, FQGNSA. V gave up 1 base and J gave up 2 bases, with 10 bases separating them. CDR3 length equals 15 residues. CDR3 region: CASSLVLAVTDTQYF. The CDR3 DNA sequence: TGTGCCAGCAGCTTAGTACTAGCAGTCACAGATACGCAGTATTTT.

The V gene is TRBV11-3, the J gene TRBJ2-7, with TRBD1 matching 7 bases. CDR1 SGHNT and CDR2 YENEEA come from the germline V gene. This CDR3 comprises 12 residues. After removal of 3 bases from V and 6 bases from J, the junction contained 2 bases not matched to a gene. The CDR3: CASSLTGFEQYF. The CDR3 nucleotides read TGTGCCAGCAGCTTGACAGGGTTCGAGCAGTACTTC.

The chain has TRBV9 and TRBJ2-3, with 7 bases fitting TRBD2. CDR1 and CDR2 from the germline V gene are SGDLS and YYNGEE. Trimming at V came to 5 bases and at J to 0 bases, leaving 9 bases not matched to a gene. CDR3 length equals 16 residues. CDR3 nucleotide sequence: TGTGCCAGCAGTCATCCAGCGGGGACGAGCACAGATACGCAGTATTTT. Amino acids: CASSHPAGTSTDTQYF.

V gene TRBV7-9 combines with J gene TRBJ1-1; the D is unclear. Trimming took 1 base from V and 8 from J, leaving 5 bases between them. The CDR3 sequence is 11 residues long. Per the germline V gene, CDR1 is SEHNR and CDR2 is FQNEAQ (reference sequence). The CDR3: CASSLGLEAFF. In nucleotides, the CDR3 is TGTGCCAGCAGCTTAGGACTGGAAGCTTTCTTT.

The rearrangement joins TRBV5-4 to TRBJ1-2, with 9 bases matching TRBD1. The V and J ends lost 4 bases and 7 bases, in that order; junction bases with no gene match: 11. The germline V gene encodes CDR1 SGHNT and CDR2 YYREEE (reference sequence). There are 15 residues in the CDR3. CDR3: CASSREGTGKSGYTF. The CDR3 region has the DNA TGTGCCAGCAGCCGCGAGGGGACAGGGAAGTCTGGCTACACCTTC. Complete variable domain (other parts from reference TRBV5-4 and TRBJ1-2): ETGVTQSPTHLIKTRGQQVTLRCSSQSGHNTVSWYQQALGQGPQFIFQYYREEENGRGNFPPRFSGLQFPNYSSELNVNALELDDSALYLCASSREGTGKSGYTFGSGTRLTVV.

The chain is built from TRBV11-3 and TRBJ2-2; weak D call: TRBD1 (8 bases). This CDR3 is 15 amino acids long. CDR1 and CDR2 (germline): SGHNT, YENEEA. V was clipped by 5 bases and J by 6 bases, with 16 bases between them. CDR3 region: CASSQGQGGAGELFF. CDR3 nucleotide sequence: TGTGCCAGCAGCCAAGGACAGGGAGGGGCCGGGGAGCTGTTTTTT.

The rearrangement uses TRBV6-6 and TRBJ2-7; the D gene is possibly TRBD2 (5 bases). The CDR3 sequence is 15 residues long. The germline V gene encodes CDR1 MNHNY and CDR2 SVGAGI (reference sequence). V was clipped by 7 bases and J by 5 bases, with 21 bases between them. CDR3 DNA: TGTGCCAGCACCTCTTATTCGGACGGGGTTGACGAGCAGTACTTC. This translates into CASTSYSDGVDEQYF.

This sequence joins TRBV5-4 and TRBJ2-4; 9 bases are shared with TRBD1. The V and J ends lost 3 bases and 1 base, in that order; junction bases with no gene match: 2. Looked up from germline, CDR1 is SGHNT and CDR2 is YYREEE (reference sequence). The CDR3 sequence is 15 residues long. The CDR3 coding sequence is TGTGCCAGCAGCTCCGGACAGGGGGCCAAAAACATTCAGTACTTC. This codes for CASSSGQGAKNIQYF.

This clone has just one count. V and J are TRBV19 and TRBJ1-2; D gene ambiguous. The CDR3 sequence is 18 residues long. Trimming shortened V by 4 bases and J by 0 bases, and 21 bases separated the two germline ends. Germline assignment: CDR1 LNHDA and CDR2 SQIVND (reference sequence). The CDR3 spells CASSTPNSQSIANYGYTF. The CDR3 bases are TGTGCCAGTAGTACCCCCAATTCACAGAGCATAGCTAACTATGGCTACACCTTC.

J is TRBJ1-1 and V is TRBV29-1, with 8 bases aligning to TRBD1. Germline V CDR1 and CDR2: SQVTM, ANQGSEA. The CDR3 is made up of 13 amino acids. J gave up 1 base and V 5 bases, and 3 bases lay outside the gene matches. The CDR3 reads CSVTDRANTEAFF. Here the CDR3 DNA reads TGCAGCGTTACGGACAGGGCGAACACTGAAGCTTTCTTT.

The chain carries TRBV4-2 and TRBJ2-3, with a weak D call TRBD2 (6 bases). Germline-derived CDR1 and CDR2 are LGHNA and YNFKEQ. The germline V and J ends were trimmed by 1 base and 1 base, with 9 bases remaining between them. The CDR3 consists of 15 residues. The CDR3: CASSQVREGTDTQYF. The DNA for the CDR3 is TGTGCCAGCAGCCAAGTCAGGGAGGGCACAGATACGCAGTATTTT.

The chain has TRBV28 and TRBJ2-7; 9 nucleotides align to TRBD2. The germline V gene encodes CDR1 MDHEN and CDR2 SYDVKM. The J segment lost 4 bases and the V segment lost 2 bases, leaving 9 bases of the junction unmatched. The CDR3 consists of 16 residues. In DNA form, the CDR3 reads TGTGCCAGCAGTTTAAGACCGGGACTAGCTCAGTACGAGCAGTACTTC. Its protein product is CASSLRPGLAQYEQYF.

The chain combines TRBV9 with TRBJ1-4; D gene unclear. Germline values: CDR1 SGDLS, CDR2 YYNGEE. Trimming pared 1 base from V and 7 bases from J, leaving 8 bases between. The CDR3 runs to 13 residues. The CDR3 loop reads CASSVSAGEKLFF. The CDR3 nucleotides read TGTGCCAGCAGCGTATCAGCGGGTGAAAAACTGTTTTTT.

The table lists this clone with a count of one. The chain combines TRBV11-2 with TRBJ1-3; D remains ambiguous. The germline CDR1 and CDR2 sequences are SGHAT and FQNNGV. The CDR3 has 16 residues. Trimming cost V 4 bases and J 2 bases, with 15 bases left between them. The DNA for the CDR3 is TGTGCCAGCAGCTACAGTGGTTCGGCCCCTGGAAACACCATATATTTT. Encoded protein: CASSYSGSAPGNTIYF.

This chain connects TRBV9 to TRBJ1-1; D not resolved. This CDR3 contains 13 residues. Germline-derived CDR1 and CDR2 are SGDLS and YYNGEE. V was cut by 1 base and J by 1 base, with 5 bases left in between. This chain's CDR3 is CASSVNTNTEAFF. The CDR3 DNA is TGTGCCAGCAGCGTAAACACGAACACTGAAGCTTTCTTT. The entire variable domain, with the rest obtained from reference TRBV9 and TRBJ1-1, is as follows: DSGVTQTPKHLITATGQRVTLRCSPRSGDLSVYWYQQSLDQGLQFLIQYYNGEERAKGNILERFSAQQFPDLHSELNLSSLELGDSALYFCASSVNTNTEAFFGQGTRLTVV.

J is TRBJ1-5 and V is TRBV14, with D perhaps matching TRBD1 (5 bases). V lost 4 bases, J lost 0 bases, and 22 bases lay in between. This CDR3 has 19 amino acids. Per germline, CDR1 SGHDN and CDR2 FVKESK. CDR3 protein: CASSPKIPPVTGSNQPQHF. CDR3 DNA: TGTGCCAGCAGCCCAAAAATTCCACCAGTAACAGGTAGCAATCAGCCCCAGCATTTT.

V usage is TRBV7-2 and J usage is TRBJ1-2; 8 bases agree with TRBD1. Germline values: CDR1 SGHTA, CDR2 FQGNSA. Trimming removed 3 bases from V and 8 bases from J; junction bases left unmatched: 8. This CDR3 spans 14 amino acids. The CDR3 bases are TGTGCCAGCAGCTTCGGACAGGGTGAGGGGGGCTACACCTTC. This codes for CASSFGQGEGGYTF.

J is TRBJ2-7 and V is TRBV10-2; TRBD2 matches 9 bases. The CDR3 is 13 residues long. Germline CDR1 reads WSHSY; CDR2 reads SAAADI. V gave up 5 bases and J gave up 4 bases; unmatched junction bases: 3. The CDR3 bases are TGCGCCAGCAGTCGGACTAGCGAGTACGAGCAGTACGTC. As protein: CASSRTSEYEQYV.

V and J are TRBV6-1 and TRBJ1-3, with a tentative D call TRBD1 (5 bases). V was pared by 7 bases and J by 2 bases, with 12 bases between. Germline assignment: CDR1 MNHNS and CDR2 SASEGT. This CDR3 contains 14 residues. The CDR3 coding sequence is TGTGCCAGCACCGTCGGGGGGGCTGGAAACACCATATATTTT. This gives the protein CASTVGGAGNTIYF.

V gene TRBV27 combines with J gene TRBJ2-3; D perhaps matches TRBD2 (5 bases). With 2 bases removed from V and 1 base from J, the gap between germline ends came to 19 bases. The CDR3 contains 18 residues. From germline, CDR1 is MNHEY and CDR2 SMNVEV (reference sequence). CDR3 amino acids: CASSLTPYEGVGTDTQYF. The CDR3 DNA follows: TGTGCCAGCAGTTTAACTCCCTATGAGGGAGTTGGCACAGATACGCAGTATTTT.

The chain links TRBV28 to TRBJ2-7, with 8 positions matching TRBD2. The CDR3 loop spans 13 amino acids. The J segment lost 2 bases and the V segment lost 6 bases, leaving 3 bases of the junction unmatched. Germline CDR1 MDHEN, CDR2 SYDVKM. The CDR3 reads CASRTGGTYEQYF. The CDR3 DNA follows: TGTGCCAGCAGGACGGGGGGGACCTACGAGCAGTACTTC.